This T cell receptor (beta chain) came from a study of OX40 agonist ivuxolimab in advanced cancers. Assay used: immunoSEQ multiplex PCR; TCRdb lists only in-frame clones, some missing. The data show some 70,000 clones, 75% to 85% seen once. CDR3 length: 14 amino acids. The V and J ends lost 3 bases and 10 bases, in that order; junction bases with no gene match: 6. The V gene's germline CDR1 is SGDLS and CDR2 YYNGEE. V is TRBV9 and J is TRBJ1-4; TRBD1 matches 10 bases. This TCR was recovered from an adult with an advanced solid tumor such as melanoma, head and neck, liver or kidney cancer. The sequencing here drew on CD4+ or CD8+ T cells sorted from blood, taken in a trial of the OX40 agonist ivuxolimab. CDR3 residues: CASSADRGRGKLFF. Here the CDR3 DNA reads TGTGCCAGCAGCGCCGACAGGGGGCGTGGAAAACTGTTTTTT.